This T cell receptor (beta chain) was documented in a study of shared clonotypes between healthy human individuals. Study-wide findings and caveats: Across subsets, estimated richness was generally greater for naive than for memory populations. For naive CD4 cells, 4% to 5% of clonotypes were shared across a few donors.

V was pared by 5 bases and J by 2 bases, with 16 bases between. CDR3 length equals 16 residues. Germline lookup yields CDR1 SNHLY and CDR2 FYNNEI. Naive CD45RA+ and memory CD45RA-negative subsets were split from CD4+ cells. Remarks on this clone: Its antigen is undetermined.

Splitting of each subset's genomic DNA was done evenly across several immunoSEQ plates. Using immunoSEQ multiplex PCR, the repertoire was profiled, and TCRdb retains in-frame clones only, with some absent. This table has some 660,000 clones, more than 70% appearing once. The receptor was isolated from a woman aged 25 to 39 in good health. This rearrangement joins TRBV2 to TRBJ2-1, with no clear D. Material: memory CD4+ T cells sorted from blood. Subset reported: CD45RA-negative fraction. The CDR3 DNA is TGTGCCAGCAGTCCGACCCGTTCGGCCCCCTACAATGAGCAGTTCTTC. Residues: CASSPTRSAPYNEQFF.